Presented here are 12 T cell receptor beta chains from one specimen sequenced in a study of circulating CD8 cells and anti-PD-1 response in melanoma (dated by TCRdb to between 2020 and 2021). Using a BD FACSAria II cell sorter, four subsets defined by PD-1 and/or TIGIT were sorted from live CD3+CD8+TCRalphabeta+ cells. Instrument on record: NextSeq 500. TCR libraries were prepared from approximately 14 ng of total RNA with the QIAseq Immune Repertoire RNA Library Kit, Human TCR Panel. TCRdb itself trimmed the public reads at Q25 with fastp, ran MiXCR and retained productive beta chains. Each entry merges the rows of one CDR3 protein and shows their most common DNA and genes. The sample table holds hundreds of distinct CDR3 sequences, of which 10% were seen once. Jointly, the top ten make up about 60% of the sample. The specimen was CD8+ T cells from PBMCs, collected at baseline or after one month of anti-PD-1 therapy (not recorded which). Receptor source: a human donor with melanoma.

Judged by abundance, this clonotype is large. The rearrangement links TRBV27 to TRBJ2-5, with TRBD2 matching 12 bases. Germline-derived CDR1 and CDR2 are MNHEY and SMNVEV (reference sequence). V lost 5 bases, J lost 4 bases, and 8 bases stayed unmatched. This CDR3 comprises 16 residues. The CDR3 sequence is CASSEGLAGLLETQYF. The DNA for the CDR3 is TGTGCCAGCAGTGAGGGACTAGCGGGTCTGTTAGAGACCCAGTACTTC.

This clonotype qualifies as large. This sequence joins TRBV6-5 and TRBJ1-1; 7 positions agree with TRBD1. Trimming removed 3 bases from V and 6 bases from J; junction bases left unmatched: 7. The germline V gene has CDR1 MNHEY and CDR2 SVGAGI. The length of the CDR3 is 14 residues. The CDR3 protein is CASSYGGQRAEAFF. CDR3 bases: TGTGCCAGCAGTTATGGGGGACAGAGGGCTGAAGCTTTCTTT.

By share, this clonotype ranks as medium-sized. This rearrangement joins TRBV25-1 to TRBJ2-3; perhaps TRBD2 as D (5 bases). The CDR3 covers 15 residues. Germline V gives CDR1 MGHDK, CDR2 SYGVNS. The V end lost 2 bases, the J end lost 0 bases, and 9 bases lay between the germline ends. The CDR3 loop is CASSEGSVSTDTQYF. The CDR3 DNA sequence: TGTGCCAGCAGTGAAGGGAGCGTCAGCACAGATACGCAGTATTTT.

By its share, this clonotype is hyperexpanded. V is TRBV18 and J is TRBJ2-5; D tentatively fits TRBD1 or TRBD2 (5 bases each). The CDR3 has 18 amino acids. In germline, CDR1 is KGHSH, CDR2 LQKENI. Trimming pared 0 bases from V and 2 bases from J, leaving 19 bases between. The CDR3, as DNA: TGTGCCAGCTCACCACCAGTCGGGACCGGGGTCTTTCAAGAGACCCAGTACTTC. It encodes CASSPPVGTGVFQETQYF.

This clonotype ranks as large. The rearrangement uses TRBV28 and TRBJ2-5, with D possibly TRBD2 on 5 matching bases. Germline-derived CDR1 and CDR2 are MDHEN and SYDVKM. The CDR3 contains 15 residues. Trimming removed 3 bases from V and 5 bases from J, with 16 bases in between. CDR3 amino acids: CASSFKEARGETQYF. CDR3 in DNA: TGTGCCAGCAGTTTTAAGGAGGCTCGTGGGGAGACCCAGTACTTC.

This clonotype is labeled medium-sized. This chain connects TRBV29-1 to TRBJ2-1, with D uncertain. The germline V gene encodes CDR1 SQVTM and CDR2 ANQGSEA. The CDR3 is made up of 11 amino acids. Trimming left V 2 bases short and J 4 bases short, with 3 bases between. Here the CDR3 reads CSVEQYNEQFF. CDR3 coding DNA: TGCAGCGTTGAACAGTACAATGAGCAGTTCTTC.

This clonotype is hyperexpanded by share. This chain links TRBV7-3 with TRBJ2-2, with D tentatively TRBD2 (6 bases). This CDR3 has 15 residues. Germline CDR1 reads SGHTA; CDR2 reads FQGTGA. The V gene lost 5 bases and the J gene lost 4 bases, with 14 bases spanning the gap. The CDR3 spells CASSRLARGTGELFF. CDR3 nucleotides: TGTGCCAGCAGCCGGCTAGCGAGAGGCACCGGGGAGCTGTTTTTT.

This clonotype is judged medium-sized. The chain carries TRBV28 and TRBJ2-7; the D is unclear. The CDR3 has 12 residues. Germline CDR1 MDHEN, CDR2 SYDVKM. V gave up 2 bases and J gave up 1 base, with 3 bases separating them. Here the CDR3 reads CASSLGSYEQYF. The CDR3 DNA reads TGTGCCAGCAGTTTAGGTTCCTACGAGCAGTACTTC.

In its sample, this clonotype is large (0.1 to 1%). The chain links TRBV28 to TRBJ2-1, with 8 bases fitting TRBD2. Per the germline V gene, CDR1 is MDHEN and CDR2 is SYDVKM. The CDR3 extends over 15 amino acids. With V trimmed by 6 bases and J by 6 bases, 10 bases remained unmatched. DNA for the CDR3: TGTGCCAGCAGCCTGGTGAGCGGGAGTTTCAATGAGCAGTTCTTC. Its protein product is CASSLVSGSFNEQFF.

This clonotype is large within its sample. The rearrangement uses TRBV27 and TRBJ2-5; TRBD2 matches 12 bases. The CDR3 totals 16 residues. The germline gives CDR1 MNHEY, CDR2 SMNVEV (reference sequence). V trimming: 5 bases; J trimming: 2 bases; junction bases outside the gene matches: 6. CDR3 sequence: CASSEGLAGLQETQYF. The CDR3 DNA reads as TGTGCCAGCAGTGAGGGACTAGCGGGCTTACAAGAGACCCAGTACTTC.

By sample share, this clonotype is large. The chain combines TRBV5-5 with TRBJ2-1; 13 positions match TRBD2. The CDR3 spans 15 residues. In germline, CDR1 is SGHKS, CDR2 YYEKEE (reference sequence). Trimming cost V 4 bases and J 6 bases; bases outside gene matches: 4. The CDR3 loop is CASSTTSGRANEQFF. For the CDR3, the DNA is TGTGCCAGCAGCACTACTAGCGGGAGGGCCAATGAGCAGTTCTTC.

The chain couples TRBV14 to TRBJ2-1; TRBD2 is a possible D gene (5 bases). The CDR3 has 13 amino acids. V lost 3 bases and J 4 bases, leaving 7 bases between the germline ends. Germline CDR1 SGHDN, CDR2 FVKESK. CDR3 nucleotide sequence: TGTGCCAGCAGCCATCGAGGGTACAATGAGCAGTTCTTC. Amino acids: CASSHRGYNEQFF.